This T cell receptor (beta chain) was retrieved from a study of CD8 T cells in Susac syndrome. Study conclusions and caveats: An acknowledgment was made by the study that its TCR sequencing and HLA analysis involved relatively few individuals.

The RNA, about 0.45 to 1 ug, was put through reverse transcription using random hexamers. MiXCR was run by TCRdb on the immunoSEQ multiplex PCR reads, yielding one entry per CDR3 protein. The repertoire includes roughly 200,000 distinct CDR3 sequences, around 95% of them detected once, and approximately 0.1% sits in the top ten. CD8+ and CD4+ blood T cells underwent TCR beta sequencing. Healthy donors, matched for age and sex, constituted the control group. TEMRA cells were FACS-enriched, unlike CD8+ and CD4+ T cells, which were negatively isolated. Worth noting for this clonotype: What it binds is not known.

Germline V gene lookup returns CDR1 MNHEY and CDR2 SVGAGI. CDR3 length: 15 amino acids. Germline trimming cut 7 bases from V and 4 bases from J; bases unmatched to any gene: 10. The chain employs TRBV6-5 and TRBJ2-5; 9 bases fit TRBD2. The sample comprised CD4+ T cells from PBMCs. The sequence derives from a human donor in good health. CDR3 in DNA: TGTGCCAGCACCCCGGGACTAGCTCAACGAGAGACCCAGTACTTC. Translation: CASTPGLAQRETQYF.